These 11 T cell receptor beta chains share one sample of origin, sequenced in a study of cytomegalovirus exposure and HLA in healthy donors. A multiplex PCR was run with 60 Vbeta primers and 13 Jbeta primers. The repertoire was sequenced with immunoSEQ multiplex PCR; TCRdb's copy has only in-frame clones and lacks some. The table shows 170,000 or so clones, with around 77% occurring only once. The source material was PBMCs. Every receptor here comes from a woman aged 45 to 65 in good health and CMV-seropositive.

This chain joins TRBV25-1 and TRBJ2-1; 16 positions match TRBD2. V lost 8 bases to trimming and J lost 7 bases; unmatched junction nucleotides: 11. Looked up from germline, CDR1 is MGHDK and CDR2 is SYGVNS. The CDR3 is 17 amino acids. The chain's CDR3 is CASGGTSGRAGGNEQFF. The CDR3 bases are TGTGCCAGCGGGGGGACTAGCGGGAGGGCCGGTGGGAATGAGCAGTTCTTC.

This sequence joins TRBV10-3 and TRBJ2-7, with TRBD1 matching 9 bases. The CDR3 is 12 residues long. Germline loops: CDR1 ENHRY, CDR2 SYGVKD. The V segment lost 9 bases and the J segment 4 bases; nucleotides outside the gene matches: 4. CDR3 nucleotide sequence: TGTGCCATACTTGACAGGGGGTACGAGCAGTACTTC. Translated: CAILDRGYEQYF.

The gene calls are TRBV27 and TRBJ1-2; TRBD1 agrees at 7 bases. The CDR3 totals 14 residues. CDR1 and CDR2 (germline): MNHEY, SMNVEV (reference sequence). The V segment lost 6 bases and the J segment 5 bases; nucleotides outside the gene matches: 9. CDR3 amino acids: CASSLAGTVYGYTF. The CDR3 coding sequence is TGTGCCAGCAGCTTAGCCGGGACAGTTTATGGCTACACCTTC.

The chain is built from TRBV5-8 and TRBJ2-5; 9 bases match TRBD2. From germline, CDR1 is SGHTS and CDR2 YDEGEE. The CDR3 has 18 residues. V was clipped by 4 bases and J by 3 bases; unmatched bases: 16. CDR3 sequence reads: CASSRGRVVAGVKETQYF. The CDR3 nucleotides read TGTGCCAGCAGCCGTGGTCGGGTTGTAGCGGGAGTCAAAGAGACCCAGTACTTC.

The V call is TRBV7-9, the J call TRBJ2-5; 7 positions match TRBD2. The end of the DNA fits TRBJ2-7 better, so the J call may be wrong. Germline CDR1 and CDR2: SEHNR and FQNEAQ (reference sequence). The CDR3 length is 14 residues. The CDR3 spells CASSAGGRAREQYF. As DNA, the CDR3 is TGTGCCAGCAGCGCCGGAGGGAGGGCCCGCGAGCAGTACTTC.

For this clone: Sequence at one end of the junction differs from germline and may be a read error. J is TRBJ1-4 and V is TRBV7-9; no definite D call. The CDR3 runs 16 residues. Per the germline V gene, CDR1 is SEHNR and CDR2 is FQNEAQ (reference sequence). The CDR3: CSSSLVPKDNNEKLFF. The CDR3 DNA follows: TGTTCCAGCAGCTTAGTTCCTAAAGATAACAATGAAAAACTGTTTTTT.

This clone was recorded only once. The chain recombines TRBV28 with TRBJ1-2; D is unclear. V gave up 4 bases and J gave up 5 bases, with 5 bases separating them. Germline V gives CDR1 MDHEN, CDR2 SYDVKM. The CDR3 extends over 11 amino acids. The CDR3 region is CASSSTYGYTF. The CDR3 DNA is TGTGCCAGCAGTTCAACATATGGCTACACCTTC.

The rearrangement links TRBV5-4 to TRBJ2-4, with 12 bases lining up with TRBD2. The CDR3 has 19 residues. Germline-derived CDR1 and CDR2 are SGHNT and YYREEE (reference sequence). After removal of 4 bases from V and 8 bases from J, the junction contained 19 bases not matched to a gene. The CDR3 DNA reads TGTGCCAGCAGCGCCTACTCCGTACTAGCGGGAGGTGAGAAGGACATTCAGTACTTC. Translated: CASSAYSVLAGGEKDIQYF.

The chain uses TRBV5-1 and TRBJ2-3; D is unclear. This CDR3 has 13 residues. CDR1 is SGHRS, CDR2 YFSETQ, per germline. Trimming cost V 1 base and J 1 base, with 4 bases left between them. The CDR3 region is CASSLSGTDTQYF. Written as DNA, the CDR3 is TGCGCCAGCAGCTTGTCCGGCACAGATACGCAGTATTTT.

This sequence joins TRBV19 and TRBJ1-2; tentative D call: TRBD1 (5 bases). Germline assignment: CDR1 LNHDA and CDR2 SQIVND (reference sequence). With 1 base removed from V and 4 bases from J, the gap between germline ends came to 10 bases. This CDR3 spans 14 amino acids. The CDR3 here is CASSIAQGSYGYTF. CDR3 nucleotide sequence: TGTGCCAGTAGTATAGCCCAGGGCAGCTATGGCTACACCTTC.

The chain is built from TRBV5-4 and TRBJ2-5; TRBD1 aligns across 8 bases. Looked up from germline, CDR1 is SGHNT and CDR2 is YYREEE (reference sequence). The CDR3 runs 13 residues. V lost 4 bases, J lost 1 base, and 0 bases stayed unmatched. CDR3 in amino acids: CASSGQGQETQYF. The CDR3 nucleotides read TGTGCCAGCAGCGGACAGGGCCAAGAGACCCAGTACTTC.